The T cell receptor beta chain described here comes from a study of metastatic and nonmetastatic thyroid tumors. Germline-derived CDR1 and CDR2 are SGHKS and YYEKEE (reference sequence). Trimming pared 0 bases from V and 3 bases from J, leaving 7 bases between. The CDR3 sequence is 13 residues long. This clone is large (0.1 to 1%) within its sample. Using MiXCR, TCRdb re-called clones from the PCR reads. In the table there are under 7,500 clones, roughly 30% of which are singletons. Ahead of thyroid surgery, no patient had received treatment of any kind. The genes are TRBV5-5 and TRBJ2-7; D not certain. This receptor was identified in a female donor with papillary thyroid cancer or a benign thyroid nodule (not recorded which). Some clones in this sample may be carry-over from other donors' samples. Sequenced sample: adjacent normal tissue. The chain's CDR3 is CASSLGADYEQYF. In DNA, the CDR3 is TGTGCCAGCAGCTTGGGGGCGGACTACGAGCAGTACTTC.